The sequence of this T cell receptor (beta chain) was determined in a study of blood T cell repertoires in COVID-19 (dated by TCRdb to 2020 to 2022). A note on the overall study: Collaborator samples came from the United States, Italy and Spain and covered acute and convalescent phases of COVID-19. The material from the prospective study consisted of cDNA or gDNA derived from T cells, B-cell-depleted T cells, or PBMCs. Subjects who had been exposed to COVID-19, were actively infected with it, or had recovered from it provided the deeply sampled blood TCRbeta repertoires that made up the dataset. The repertoires were released in a freely available public database intended as a resource for research on the immune response to SARS-CoV-2. The samples were drawn from two sources: the first 160 participants of the ongoing ImmuneRACE study, and over 950 subjects contributed by 6 global collaborators. Nearly every sample came with metadata listing a de-identified subject ID, COVID-19 status, age in years and sex. Where HLA class I and class II types were available, the types were taken from metadata supplied by the sample provider, not from assay-based typing. What the research found in general, with its limitations: The quantity of clinical and demographic metadata differed by source and by participant and was supplied without curation.

V is clipped by 4 bases and J by 0 bases, and the sequence between their germline boundaries is 20 bases long. The CDR3 has 19 amino acids, counting the end cysteine and phenylalanine. The entry retains the CDR3 DNA only, 57 bases that are in frame from base 1. Based on the germline V gene, the CDR1 and CDR2 sequences are SGDLS and YYNGEE. About this clone itself: Its cognate antigen has yet to be identified. Nothing much larger sits one base from this clone, and base qualities are not available.

Whole blood was collected in K2EDTA tubes by collaborating institutions according to the institutions' own protocols. For TCRbeta analysis, collaborators shipped samples in one of three forms: frozen whole blood, isolated PBMCs, or DNA extracted from either of those sample types. TCRbeta CDR3 regions were amplified from genomic DNA by means of the immunoSEQ Assay, a bias-controlled multiplex PCR. The paper's data handling went like this. The number of nucleated cells in each sample was estimated from the amplification of reference gene primers within the assay. To quantify the absolute abundance of each unique TCRbeta CDR3 rearrangement, sequence reads were collapsed and filtered. For each sample, productive Simpson clonality was calculated as the square root of Simpson's diversity index over productive rearrangements. This immuneACCESS table, as held by TCRdb, lists in-frame sequences with V and J called but not all clones. Of the missing ones, under half trace to an unresolved V gene in checked studies; the others have no known cause. The V and J calls and clone size were taken over from that table, and D and trimming were inferred from the DNA. The sample profile shows around 210,000 clones; about 86% of them were found once. More than 1.4% of the sample goes to the ten largest clones.

The TCR sequence derives from a young man with active or convalescent COVID-19. The sequenced sample was peripheral blood. Recombination connected TRBV9 to TRBJ1-6; TRBD1 is possibly the D segment (6 matching bases). The DNA sequence is as follows: TGTGCCAGCAGCCCTTCAGGGGAGGGTATAAGCTCCTATAATTCACCCCTCCACTTT. Its coded protein is CASSPSGEGISSYNSPLHF.